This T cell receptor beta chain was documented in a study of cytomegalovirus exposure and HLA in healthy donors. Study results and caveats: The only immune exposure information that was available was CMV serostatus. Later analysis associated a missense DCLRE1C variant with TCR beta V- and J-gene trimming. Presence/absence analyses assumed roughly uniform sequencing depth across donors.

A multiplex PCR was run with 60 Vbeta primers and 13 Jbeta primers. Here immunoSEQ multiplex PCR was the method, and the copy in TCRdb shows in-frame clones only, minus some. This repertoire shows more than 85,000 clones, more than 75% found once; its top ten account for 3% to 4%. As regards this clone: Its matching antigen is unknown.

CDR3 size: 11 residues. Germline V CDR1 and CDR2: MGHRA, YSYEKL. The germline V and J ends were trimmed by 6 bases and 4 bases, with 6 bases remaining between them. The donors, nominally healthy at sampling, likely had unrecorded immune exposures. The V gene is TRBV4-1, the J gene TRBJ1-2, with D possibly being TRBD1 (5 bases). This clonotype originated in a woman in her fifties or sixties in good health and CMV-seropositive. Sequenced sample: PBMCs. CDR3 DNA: TGCGCCAGCAGGGGGCCCTATGGCTACACCTTC. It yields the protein CASRGPYGYTF.